The 5 T cell receptor beta chains presented below share a single source sample, sequenced in a study of T cells in Graves' hyperthyroidism and ophthalmopathy (dated by TCRdb to the late 2010s). Library creation used multiplex PCR. TCRdb records Illumina HiSeq 2000 as the sequencer. Amplification of TCR beta CDR3 regions was carried out from RNA transcripts. For the first round of RT-PCR on the TCR CDR3, the HTBI primer set was used together with the Qiagen OneStep RT-PCR kit. TCRdb reran the public reads through fastp at Q25 and MiXCR, keeping productive beta chains. When rows share a CDR3 protein, they turn into one entry using the most common DNA and genes. For this sample there are around 480,000 distinct CDR3 sequences; approximately 15% appear just once. The ten largest make up around 17% of the sample. Sequencing used blood. These receptors were collected from a woman younger than 35 with Graves' hyperthyroidism.

At least ten counts were recorded for this clonotype. V and J are TRBV11-1 and TRBJ1-1, with unresolved D. V lost 5 bases, J lost 6 bases, and 10 bases lay in between. Germline CDR1 is SGHAT and CDR2 is FQDESV (reference sequence). This CDR3 has 12 residues. The CDR3 nucleotides are TGTGCCAGCAGCCCCCCAGGCCCTGAAGCTTTCTTT. Translation: CASSPPGPEAFF.

Many counts were recorded for this clonotype. This chain joins TRBV12-3 or TRBV12-4 and TRBJ2-1; D remains unclear. This CDR3 is built from 11 residues. Trimming stripped 7 bases from V and 12 bases from J, with 13 bases between. The chain's CDR3 is CASNKHRGQFF. The DNA of the CDR3 is TGTGCCAGCAACAAACACCGTGGGCAGTTCTTC.

This clonotype was seen ten or more times. This chain connects TRBV19 to TRBJ1-5; D remains unclear. This CDR3 spans 14 amino acids. Germline CDR1 is LNHDA and CDR2 is SQIVND (reference sequence). Between the trimmed V and J ends, which lost 2 bases and 4 bases, there was a span of 9 bases. This CDR3 reads CASSILAANQPQHF. The CDR3 DNA reads as TGTGCCAGTAGTATACTGGCAGCTAATCAGCCCCAGCATTTT.

This clonotype was recorded many times. The rearrangement joins TRBV12-3 or TRBV12-4 to TRBJ2-2; TRBD1 agrees at 8 bases. The junction had 6 bases not matched to a gene; V was cut back by 5 bases and J by 4 bases. The CDR3 is 15 residues long. CDR3 amino acids: CASSDRGRFTGELFF. CDR3 DNA sequence: TGTGCCAGCAGTGACAGGGGACGATTCACCGGGGAGCTGTTTTTT.

This clonotype was counted many times. The chain has TRBV9 and TRBJ2-2, with TRBD2 as a possible D gene (6 bases). Per germline, CDR1 SGDLS and CDR2 YYNGEE. Trimming cost V 3 bases and J 2 bases, with 11 bases left between them. The CDR3 consists of 15 residues. The DNA of the CDR3 is TGTGCCAGCAGCGCCCGGGACTTAAACACCGGGGAGCTGTTTTTT. Protein sequence: CASSARDLNTGELFF.